This T cell receptor (beta chain) stems from a study of read filtering for tumor transcriptome and immune sequencing. Notes on the study in general: Correlation between methods rose after single-read clonotypes were removed. The CD138-negative fraction was mixed bone marrow immune cells, not pure T cells. In IR-seq, single-read clonotypes were about 80% of clonotypes but approximately 3.2% of reads.

This clonotype was seen at least ten times. Its antigen is still unknown. Relative to the germline gene, one junction end is altered; a read error may explain this. The library was built from approximately 400 ng RNA with molecular barcoded adaptors for alpha/delta and beta/gamma chains. Via MiXCR, TCRdb re-called the reads, giving one row per CDR3 protein. The sample has over 14,000 distinct CDR3 sequences, around 21% seen once. CDR1 and CDR2 from the germline V gene are SSHAT and FNYEAQ (reference sequence). This CDR3 spans 14 amino acids. Sampling of bone marrow took place during active disease in every patient.

The sequencing input was a population of CD138-negative cells sorted from bone marrow. This TCR was recovered from a donor at least 40 years old with multiple myeloma. The J gene is TRBJ2-1, the V gene TRBV7-7, with D perhaps matching TRBD1 or TRBD2 (5 bases each). This chain's CDR3 is CASSAGSSYNEQFF. The CDR3 nucleotides are TGTGCTAGCAGCGCAGGGAGCTCCTACAATGAGCAGTTCTTC.